The rows below give T cell receptor beta chains drawn from one sample of a study of T cell responses to AZD1222 COVID-19 vaccine. Sequencing was performed with immunoSEQ multiplex PCR; in TCRdb, only in-frame clones are kept and a portion is missing. The data show 65,000 to 100,000 clones, with roughly 86% seen just once and 6.9% held by the top ten. The material sequenced was peripheral blood, taken 28 days after the second AZD1222 dose. The receptors stem from an adult who received the AZD1222 COVID-19 vaccine. Each CDR3 is given with its conserved first and last residue. A D gene is named only where the DNA matches it firmly. Clone size is shown for a subset of rows, as once, few, many or a class of expanded clone.

clone size	D gene	V gene	J gene	CDR3 DNA	CDR3 protein
-	TRBD1	TRBV7-3	TRBJ1-2	TGTGCCAGCCCCCTCTACGGGACAGGAATTATTGACTATGGCTACACCTTC	CASPLYGTGIIDYGYTF
-	TRBD2	TRBV4-1	TRBJ2-7	TGCGCCAGCAGCCAAGCGGGGCTAGCGGGAGGGCCTGGGAACGAGCAGTACTTC	CASSQAGLAGGPGNEQYF
-	-	TRBV29-1	TRBJ1-4	TGCAGCGCCGCCGGCAGGGAGGGTGAAAAACTGTTTTTT	CSAAGREGEKLFF
-	TRBD2	TRBV4-1	TRBJ2-5	TGCGCCAGCAGCCAAGGTAGGGCAGCGGGAGTTCGAGAGACCCAGTACTTC	CASSQGRAAGVRETQYF
-	-	TRBV4-1	TRBJ2-1	TGCGCCAGCAGCCAATCTGCGCTTGCGGAGGGAGCGGCTCCGGACGATGAGCAGTTCTTC	CASSQSALAEGAAPDDEQFF
-	TRBD1	TRBV19	TRBJ1-5	TGTGCCAGTAGCCCGGACAGGGGGCTTCAGCCCCAGCATTTT	CASSPDRGLQPQHF
-	-	TRBV2	TRBJ1-2	TGTGCCAGCCGGACAGCCGGGGGAGGCTACACCTTC	CASRTAGGGYTF
once	-	TRBV14	TRBJ1-2	TGTGCCAGCAGCCTTTCGGGAGGCTATGGCTACACCTTC	CASSLSGGYGYTF
-	TRBD2	TRBV5-1	TRBJ2-2	TGCGCCAGCAGCTTACTAGCGGGAGGGACCGGGGAGCTGTTTTTT	CASSLLAGGTGELFF
-	TRBD2	TRBV6-6	TRBJ2-1	TGTGCCAGCAGTTATGGGACTAGCGGGAATGAGCAGTTCTTC	CASSYGTSGNEQFF
-	TRBD2	TRBV7-9	TRBJ2-2	TGTGCCAGCAGCTTAGTGGCGGGAGTTCGTGTCGGGGAGCTGTTTTTT	CASSLVAGVRVGELFF
few	TRBD2	TRBV7-3	TRBJ2-3	TGTGCCAGCAGCCCCCAAGGGCAACCGGGACTAGCAAGGCGTACGCAGTATTTT	CASSPQGQPGLARRTQYF
-	TRBD1	TRBV4-2	TRBJ1-6	TGTGCCAGCAGCGTCCGACAGGGGGCAATTGGGTCACCCCTCCACTTT	CASSVRQGAIGSPLHF
-	-	TRBV7-2	TRBJ2-2	TGTGCCAGCAGCTTAGCGGGAGGTATGAACACCGGGGAGCTGTTTTTT	CASSLAGGMNTGELFF
few	-	TRBV6-1	TRBJ1-1	TGTGCCAGCAGGGAAGTCCTCCTCACTGAAGCTTTCTTT	CASREVLLTEAFF
-	-	TRBV6-5	TRBJ1-1	TGTGCCAGCAGGGGACGGATGAACACTGAAGCTTTCTTT	CASRGRMNTEAFF
-	-	TRBV7-9	TRBJ2-7	TGTGCCAGCAGCTGGTTGACGTACGAGCAGTACTTC	CASSWLTYEQYF
-	-	TRBV5-1	TRBJ2-7	TGCGCCAGCAGCTTGGCCCGGACACGATACGAGCAGTACTTC	CASSLARTRYEQYF
-	-	TRBV7-6	TRBJ1-2	TGTGCCAGCAGCCCAGGGGTCTATGGCTACACCTTC	CASSPGVYGYTF
-	-	TRBV7-2	TRBJ1-1	TGTGCCAGCAGCTTGGGTCGGCACCGAGGGACTGAAGCTTTCTTT	CASSLGRHRGTEAFF
-	TRBD1	TRBV18	TRBJ1-2	TGTGCCAGCTCGGACCGGGACAGGGGGGGCTATGGCTACACCTTC	CASSDRDRGGYGYTF
-	TRBD2	TRBV28	TRBJ2-1	TGTGCCAGCAGTTCAGGGACTAGCGATTACAATGAGCAGTTCTTC	CASSSGTSDYNEQFF
-	TRBD1	TRBV3-1/TRBV3-2	TRBJ1-2	TGTGCCAGCAGCCAAGGAATTGGTGGGACAGGGTTCGGCTACACCTTC	CASSQGIGGTGFGYTF
-	-	TRBV5-6	TRBJ1-1	TGTGCCAGCAGCCGAACAGGGATATACACTGAAGCTTTCTTT	CASSRTGIYTEAFF
-	TRBD1	TRBV6-2/TRBV6-3	TRBJ2-7	TGTGCCAGCAGTTACCCGGGACAGGGTTGGCACGAGCAGTACTTC	CASSYPGQGWHEQYF
-	TRBD2	TRBV30	TRBJ2-3	TGTGCCTGGACCCTAGCGGGAGGGATCGGGGATACGCAGTATTTT	CAWTLAGGIGDTQYF
-	-	TRBV5-5	TRBJ1-6	TGTGCCAGCAGCTTGGGTCAATTCGAGATCGCCTATAATTCACCCCTCCACTTT	CASSLGQFEIAYNSPLHF
once	TRBD2	TRBV7-9	TRBJ2-7	TGTGCCAGCAGCTTAGGAGATGTGGCGGGGGATTCCTACGAGCAGTACTTC	CASSLGDVAGDSYEQYF
-	TRBD1	TRBV19	TRBJ2-7	TGTGCCAGTAGTATAGGACAGGGGCTGTCCTACGAGCAGTACTTC	CASSIGQGLSYEQYF
-	-	TRBV7-3	TRBJ1-1	TGTGCCAGCAGCTTAACAGGGGGAGAGACTGAAGCTTTCTTT	CASSLTGGETEAFF
-	TRBD1	TRBV5-6	TRBJ2-7	TGTGCCAGCAGTACAGGGGGCGGGTACGAGCAGTACTTC	CASSTGGGYEQYF
-	TRBD1	TRBV6-2/TRBV6-3	TRBJ2-1	TGTGCCAGCAGTGGTGGGGACAGCTCCTACAATGAGCAGTTCTTC	CASSGGDSSYNEQFF
-	-	TRBV3-1/TRBV3-2	TRBJ2-7	TGTGCCAGCAGCCAAGGGATCGAGCAGTACTTC	CASSQGIEQYF
-	-	TRBV2	TRBJ2-5	TGTGCCAGTTTCCGTACTAGCAGTTCCCAAGAGACCCAGTACTTC	CASFRTSSSQETQYF
-	-	TRBV25-1	TRBJ2-1	TGTGCCAGCAGTCGACTCGGGGTTATTGAGCAGTTCTTC	CASSRLGVIEQFF
-	TRBD2	TRBV19	TRBJ2-1	TGTGCCAGTAGTGCAACTAGCGGGAGGATTTACAATGAGCAGTTCTTC	CASSATSGRIYNEQFF
-	-	TRBV19	TRBJ1-1	TGTGCCAGTAGTATTGGGGGAACACTGAACACTGAAGCTTTCTTT	CASSIGGTLNTEAFF
few	TRBD1	TRBV11-2	TRBJ2-3	TGTGCCAGCAGCTCGGACAGGGGCAGCACAGATACGCAGTATTTT	CASSSDRGSTDTQYF
once	-	TRBV2	TRBJ2-3	TGTGCCAGCCGTGAGGAAACAGATACGCAGTATTTT	CASREETDTQYF
-	TRBD2	TRBV29-1	TRBJ2-7	TGCAGCGTTAGTAGCGGGAGCGACGAGCAGTACTTC	CSVSSGSDEQYF
-	-	TRBV12-3/TRBV12-4	TRBJ2-3	TGTGCCAGCAGCCCGTCGCGGGGCAGACCTACTTTT	CASSPSRGRPTF
few	-	TRBV5-6	TRBJ1-1	TGTGCCAGCAGCTCCTATGGGGCGGCTGAAGCTTTCTTT	CASSSYGAAEAFF
-	-	TRBV19	TRBJ1-1	TGTGCCAGTAGCCCCCTGGCGGGGGCCTGGACTGAAGCTTTCTTT	CASSPLAGAWTEAFF
-	-	TRBV4-2	TRBJ2-4	TGTGCCAGCAGCCAAGAACCGAACATTCAGTACTTC	CASSQEPNIQYF
-	TRBD1	TRBV4-1	TRBJ1-5	TGCGCCAGCAGCGAAACAGGGGGCAATCAGCCCCAGCATTTT	CASSETGGNQPQHF
-	-	TRBV1	TRBJ1-2	TGCACCACCCCAGGGTACGGCTATGGCTACACCTTC	CTTPGYGYGYTF
-	TRBD1	TRBV9	TRBJ2-5	TGTGCCAGCAGCGCTACCGGGACAGGGGGCGCGGAGACCCAGTACTTC	CASSATGTGGAETQYF
-	-	TRBV6-5	TRBJ1-2	TGTGCCAGCAGTTATACCGGGGACTATGGCTACACCTTC	CASSYTGDYGYTF
-	TRBD2	TRBV5-1	TRBJ2-7	TGCGCCAGCAGCCGCCTGGGGACTAGCGGGGGTACCTACGAGCAGTACTTC	CASSRLGTSGGTYEQYF